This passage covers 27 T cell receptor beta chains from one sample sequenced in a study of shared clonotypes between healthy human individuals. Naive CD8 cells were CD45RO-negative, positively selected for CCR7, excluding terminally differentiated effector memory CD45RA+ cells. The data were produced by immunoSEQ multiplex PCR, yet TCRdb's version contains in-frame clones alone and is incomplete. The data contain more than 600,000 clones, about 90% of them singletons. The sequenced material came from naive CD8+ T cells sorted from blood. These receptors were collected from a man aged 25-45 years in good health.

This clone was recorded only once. The CDR3 region has the DNA TGTGCCAGCAGTTCGAGGACAGCCTATTTCAAAATGGAGCAGTACTTC. Translated: CASSSRTAYFKMEQYF. The V call is TRBV27, the J call TRBJ2-7; a possible D gene is TRBD1 (6 bases). The V end lost 4 bases, the J end lost 7 bases, and 23 bases lay between the germline ends. Germline V gives CDR1 MNHEY, CDR2 SMNVEV (reference sequence). The CDR3 loop spans 16 amino acids.

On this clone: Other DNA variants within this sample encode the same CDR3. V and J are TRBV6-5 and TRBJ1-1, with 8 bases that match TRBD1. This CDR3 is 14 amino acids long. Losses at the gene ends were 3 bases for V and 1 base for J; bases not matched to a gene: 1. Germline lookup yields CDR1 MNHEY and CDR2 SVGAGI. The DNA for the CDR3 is TGTGCCAGCAGTTATGGACAGGGGAACACTGAAGCTTTCTTT. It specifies CASSYGQGNTEAFF.

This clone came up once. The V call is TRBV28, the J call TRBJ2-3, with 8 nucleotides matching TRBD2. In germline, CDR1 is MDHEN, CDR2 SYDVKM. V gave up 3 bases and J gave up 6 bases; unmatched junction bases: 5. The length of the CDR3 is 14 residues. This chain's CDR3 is CASSFIAGMDTQYF. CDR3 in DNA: TGTGCCAGCAGTTTTATAGCGGGGATGGATACGCAGTATTTT.

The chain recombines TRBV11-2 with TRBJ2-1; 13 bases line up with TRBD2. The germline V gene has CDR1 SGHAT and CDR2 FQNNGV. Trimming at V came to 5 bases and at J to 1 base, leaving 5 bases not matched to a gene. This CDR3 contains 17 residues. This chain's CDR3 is CASSHRLAGGSYNEQFF. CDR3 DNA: TGTGCCAGCAGCCACAGACTAGCGGGAGGTTCCTACAATGAGCAGTTCTTC.

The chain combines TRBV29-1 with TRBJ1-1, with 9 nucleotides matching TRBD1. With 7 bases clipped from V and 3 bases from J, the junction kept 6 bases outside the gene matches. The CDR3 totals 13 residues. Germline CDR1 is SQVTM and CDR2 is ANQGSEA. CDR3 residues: CSELQGADTEAFF. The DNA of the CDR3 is TGCAGCGAGCTACAGGGGGCAGACACTGAAGCTTTCTTT.

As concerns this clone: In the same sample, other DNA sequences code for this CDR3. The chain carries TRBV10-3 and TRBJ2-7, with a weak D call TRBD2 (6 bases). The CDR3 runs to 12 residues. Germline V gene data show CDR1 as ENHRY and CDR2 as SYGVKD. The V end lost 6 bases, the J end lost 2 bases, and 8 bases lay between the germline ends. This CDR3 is CAISERAYEQYF. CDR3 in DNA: TGTGCCATCAGCGAGCGGGCCTACGAGCAGTACTTC.

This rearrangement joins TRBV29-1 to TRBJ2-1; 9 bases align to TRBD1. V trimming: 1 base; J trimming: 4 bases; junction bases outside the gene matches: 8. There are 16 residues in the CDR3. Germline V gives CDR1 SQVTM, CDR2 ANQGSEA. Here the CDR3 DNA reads TGCAGCGTTGAAGTCCCGGGACAGGGTGTATACAATGAGCAGTTCTTC. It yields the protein CSVEVPGQGVYNEQFF.

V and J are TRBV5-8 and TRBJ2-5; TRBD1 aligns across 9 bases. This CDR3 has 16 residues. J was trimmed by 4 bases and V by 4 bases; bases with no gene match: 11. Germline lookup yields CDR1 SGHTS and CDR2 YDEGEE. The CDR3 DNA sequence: TGTGCCAGCAGCCAGGACAGGGGTAGTGTACGAGAGACCCAGTACTTC. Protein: CASSQDRGSVRETQYF. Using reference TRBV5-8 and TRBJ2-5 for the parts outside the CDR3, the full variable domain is EAGVTQSPTHLIKTRGQQATLRCSPISGHTSVYWYQQALGLGLQFLLWYDEGEERNRGNFPPRFSGRQFPNYSSELNVNALELEDSALYLCASSQDRGSVRETQYFGPGTRLLVL.

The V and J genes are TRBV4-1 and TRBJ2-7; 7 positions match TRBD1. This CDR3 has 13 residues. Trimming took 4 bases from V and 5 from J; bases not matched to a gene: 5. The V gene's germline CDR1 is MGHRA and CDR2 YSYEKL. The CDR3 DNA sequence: TGCGCCAGCAGCCCCGGACAGGTCGACGAGCAGTACTTC. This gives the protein CASSPGQVDEQYF.

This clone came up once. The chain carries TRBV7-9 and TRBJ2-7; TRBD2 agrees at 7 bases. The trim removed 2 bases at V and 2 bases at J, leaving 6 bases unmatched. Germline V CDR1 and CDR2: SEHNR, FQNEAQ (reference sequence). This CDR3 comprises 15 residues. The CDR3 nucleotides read TGTGCCAGCAGCTTAACGGCTAGCGGTGCCTACGAGCAGTACTTC. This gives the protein CASSLTASGAYEQYF.

The CDR3 loop is CASSLVRLAGVVVEQFF. For the CDR3, the DNA is TGTGCCAGCAGCTTAGTCAGACTAGCGGGAGTGGTGGTAGAGCAGTTCTTC. This chain uses TRBV11-2 with TRBJ2-1, with 12 bases lining up with TRBD2. V lost 1 base, J lost 10 bases, and 11 bases stayed unmatched. The CDR3 totals 17 residues. Germline V gene lookup returns CDR1 SGHAT and CDR2 FQNNGV.

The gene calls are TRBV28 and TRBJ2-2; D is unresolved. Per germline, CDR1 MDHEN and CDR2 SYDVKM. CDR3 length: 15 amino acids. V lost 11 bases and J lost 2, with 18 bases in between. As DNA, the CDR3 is TGTGCCTGCTATTCAGTCCAGTTAAACACCGGGGAGCTGTTTTTT. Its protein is CACYSVQLNTGELFF.

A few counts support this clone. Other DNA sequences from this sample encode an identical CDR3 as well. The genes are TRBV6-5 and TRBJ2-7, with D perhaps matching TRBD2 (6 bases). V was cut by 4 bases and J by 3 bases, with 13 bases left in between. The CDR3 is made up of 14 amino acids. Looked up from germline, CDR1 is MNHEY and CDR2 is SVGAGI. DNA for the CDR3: TGTGCCAGCAGTTTAGGGACTGGGGGCTACGAGCAGTACTTC. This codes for CASSLGTGGYEQYF.

The CDR3 is CASSPGQGAEETQYF. CDR3 nucleotides: TGTGCCAGCAGCCCCGGACAGGGGGCTGAGGAGACCCAGTACTTC. The chain carries TRBV11-2 and TRBJ2-5; 11 nucleotides line up with TRBD1. V was pared by 5 bases and J by 5 bases, with 7 bases of the junction left unmatched. The germline CDR1 and CDR2 sequences are SGHAT and FQNNGV. The CDR3 contains 15 residues. Drawing the rest from reference TRBV11-2 and TRBJ2-5, the complete variable domain is EAGVAQSPRYKIIEKRQSVAFWCNPISGHATLYWYQQILGQGPKLLIQFQNNGVVDDSQLPKDRFSAERLKGVDSTLKIQPAKLEDSAVYLCASSPGQGAEETQYFGPGTRLLVL.

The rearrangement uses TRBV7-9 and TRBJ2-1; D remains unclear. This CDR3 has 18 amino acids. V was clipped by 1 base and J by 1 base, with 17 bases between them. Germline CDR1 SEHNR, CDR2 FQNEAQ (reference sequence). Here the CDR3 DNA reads TGTGCCAGCAGCTTAGGAAGACGTTCGGGCGATTCCTACAATGAGCAGTTCTTC. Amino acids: CASSLGRRSGDSYNEQFF.

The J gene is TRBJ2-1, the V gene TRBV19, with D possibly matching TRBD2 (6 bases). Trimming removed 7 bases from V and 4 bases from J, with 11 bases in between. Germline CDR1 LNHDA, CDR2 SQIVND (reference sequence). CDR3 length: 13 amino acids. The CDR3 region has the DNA TGTGCCAGTATAGGGGCGGGATACAATGAGCAGTTCTTC. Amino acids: CASIGAGYNEQFF.

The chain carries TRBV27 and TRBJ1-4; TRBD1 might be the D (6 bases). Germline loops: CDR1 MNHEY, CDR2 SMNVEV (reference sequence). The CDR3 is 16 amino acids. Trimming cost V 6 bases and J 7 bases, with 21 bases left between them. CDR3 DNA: TGTGCCAGCAGCGAGGCGGGGGCCGGGGATTCTGAAAAACTGTTTTTT. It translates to CASSEAGAGDSEKLFF.

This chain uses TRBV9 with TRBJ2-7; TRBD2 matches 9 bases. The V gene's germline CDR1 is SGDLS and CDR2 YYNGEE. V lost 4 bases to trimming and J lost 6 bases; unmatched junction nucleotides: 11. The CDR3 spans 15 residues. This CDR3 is CASSPSGGLAGEQYF. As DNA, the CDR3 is TGTGCCAGCAGCCCCTCTGGGGGACTAGCAGGCGAGCAGTACTTC.

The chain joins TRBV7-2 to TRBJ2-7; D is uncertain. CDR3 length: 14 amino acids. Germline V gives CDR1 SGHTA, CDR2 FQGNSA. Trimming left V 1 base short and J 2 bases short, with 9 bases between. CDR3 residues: CASSLEGPAYEQYF. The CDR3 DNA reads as TGTGCCAGCAGCTTAGAGGGCCCGGCCTACGAGCAGTACTTC.

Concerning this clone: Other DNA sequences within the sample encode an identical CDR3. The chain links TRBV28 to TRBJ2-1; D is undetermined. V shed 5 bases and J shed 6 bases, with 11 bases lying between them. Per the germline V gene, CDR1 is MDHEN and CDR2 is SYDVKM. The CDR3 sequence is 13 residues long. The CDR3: CASSLSFGNEQFF. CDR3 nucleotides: TGTGCCAGCAGTCTCTCTTTTGGCAATGAGCAGTTCTTC.

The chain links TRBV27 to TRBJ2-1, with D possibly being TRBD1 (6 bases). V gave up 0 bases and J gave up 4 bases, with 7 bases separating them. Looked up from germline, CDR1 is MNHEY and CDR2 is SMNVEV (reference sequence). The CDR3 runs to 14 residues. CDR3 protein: CASSLSGAYNEQFF. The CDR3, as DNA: TGTGCCAGCAGTTTATCGGGGGCTTACAATGAGCAGTTCTTC.

For the CDR3, the DNA is TGTGCCAGCAGCTTGCGTATTACTAGGGTCACCGGGGAGCTGTTTTTT. Translation: CASSLRITRVTGELFF. This chain links TRBV7-2 with TRBJ2-2; perhaps TRBD2 as D (5 bases). With 3 bases removed from V and 4 bases from J, the gap between germline ends came to 15 bases. The CDR3 sequence is 16 residues long. The V gene's germline CDR1 is SGHTA and CDR2 FQGNSA.

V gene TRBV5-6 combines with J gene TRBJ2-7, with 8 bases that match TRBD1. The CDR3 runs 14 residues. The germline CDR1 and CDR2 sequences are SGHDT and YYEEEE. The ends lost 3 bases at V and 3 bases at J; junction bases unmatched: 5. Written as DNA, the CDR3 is TGTGCCAGCAGCTCGACAGGGGATGGCTACGAGCAGTACTTC. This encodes CASSSTGDGYEQYF. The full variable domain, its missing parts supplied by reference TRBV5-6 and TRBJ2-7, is DAGVTQSPTHLIKTRGQQVTLRCSPKSGHDTVSWYQQALGQGPQFIFQYYEEEERQRGNFPDRFSGHQFPNYSSELNVNALLLGDSALYLCASSSTGDGYEQYFGPGTRLTVT.

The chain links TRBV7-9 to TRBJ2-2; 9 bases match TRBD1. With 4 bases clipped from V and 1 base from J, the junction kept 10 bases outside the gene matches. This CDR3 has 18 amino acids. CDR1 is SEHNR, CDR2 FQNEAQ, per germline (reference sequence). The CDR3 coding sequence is TGTGCCAGCAGCTACCCCTTGCCGGGACAGGGGAACACCGGGGAGCTGTTTTTT. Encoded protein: CASSYPLPGQGNTGELFF.

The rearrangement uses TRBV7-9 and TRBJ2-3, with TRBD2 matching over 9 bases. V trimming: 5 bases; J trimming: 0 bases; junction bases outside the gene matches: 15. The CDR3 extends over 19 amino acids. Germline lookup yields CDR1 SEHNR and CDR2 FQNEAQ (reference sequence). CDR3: CASSARGVVAGASTDTQYF. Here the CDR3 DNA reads TGTGCCAGCAGCGCCCGGGGGGTGGTAGCGGGAGCGAGCACAGATACGCAGTATTTT.

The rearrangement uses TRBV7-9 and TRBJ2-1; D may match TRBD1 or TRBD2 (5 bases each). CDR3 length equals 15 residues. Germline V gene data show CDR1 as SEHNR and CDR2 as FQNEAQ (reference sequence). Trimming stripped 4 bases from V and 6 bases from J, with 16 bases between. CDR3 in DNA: TGTGCCAGCAGCTCGTTACAAGAGGGGAGCAATGAGCAGTTCTTC. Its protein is CASSSLQEGSNEQFF. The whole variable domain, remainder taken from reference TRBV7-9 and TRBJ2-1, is DTGVSQNPRHKITKRGQNVTFRCDPISEHNRLYWYRQTLGQGPEFLTYFQNEAQLEKSRLLSDRFSAERPKGSFSTLEIQRTEQGDSAMYLCASSSLQEGSNEQFFGPGTRLTVL.

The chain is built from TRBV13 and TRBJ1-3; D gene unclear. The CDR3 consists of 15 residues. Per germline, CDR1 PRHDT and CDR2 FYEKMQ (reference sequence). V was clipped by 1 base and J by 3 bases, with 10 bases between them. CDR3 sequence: CASSLVSTIGNTIYF. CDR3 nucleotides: TGTGCCAGCAGCTTAGTCTCGACGATTGGAAACACCATATATTTT.